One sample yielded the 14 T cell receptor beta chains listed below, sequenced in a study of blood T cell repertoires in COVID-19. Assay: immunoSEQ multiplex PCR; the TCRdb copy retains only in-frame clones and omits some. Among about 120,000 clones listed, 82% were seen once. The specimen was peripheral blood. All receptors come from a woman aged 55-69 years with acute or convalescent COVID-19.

Here the CDR3 DNA reads TGTGCCATCAGTGAGGAGGGACAGGGGCGGACTGAAGCTTTCTTT. Its translation: CAISEEGQGRTEAFF. The chain links TRBV10-3 to TRBJ1-1, with TRBD1 identical over 10 bases. Germline V CDR1 and CDR2: ENHRY, SYGVKD. Trimming took 2 bases from V and 5 from J; bases not matched to a gene: 5. This CDR3 is 15 amino acids long.

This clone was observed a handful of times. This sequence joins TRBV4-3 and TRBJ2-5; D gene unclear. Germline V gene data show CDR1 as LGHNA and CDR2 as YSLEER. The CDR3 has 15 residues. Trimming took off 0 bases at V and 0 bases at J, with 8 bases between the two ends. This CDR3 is CASSQEFDNQETQYF. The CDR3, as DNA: TGCGCCAGCAGCCAAGAATTCGACAACCAAGAGACCCAGTACTTC.

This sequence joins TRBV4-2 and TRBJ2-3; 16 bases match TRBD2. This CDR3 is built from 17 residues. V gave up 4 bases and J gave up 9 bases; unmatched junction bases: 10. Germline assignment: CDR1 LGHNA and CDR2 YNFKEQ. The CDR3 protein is CASSPRGTSGGAETQYF. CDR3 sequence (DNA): TGTGCCAGCAGCCCCCGGGGGACTAGCGGGGGGGCTGAGACGCAGTATTTT.

The CDR3 DNA sequence: TGTGCCTGGATGGAGGGGCGGGATTTTTTCAACACCATATATTTT. Protein product: CAWMEGRDFFNTIYF. V gene TRBV30 combines with J gene TRBJ1-3; perhaps TRBD1 as D (5 bases). The CDR3 extends over 15 amino acids. Trimming pared 4 bases from V and 7 bases from J, leaving 20 bases between. The germline V gene has CDR1 GTSNPN and CDR2 SVGIG (reference sequence).

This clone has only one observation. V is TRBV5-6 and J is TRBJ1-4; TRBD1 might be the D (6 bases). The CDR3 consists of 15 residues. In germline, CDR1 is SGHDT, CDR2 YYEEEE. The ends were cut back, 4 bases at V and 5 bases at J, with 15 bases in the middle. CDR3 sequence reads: CASSPRNRANEKLFF. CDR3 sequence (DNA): TGTGCCAGCAGCCCTCGTAACAGGGCAAATGAAAAACTGTTTTTT.

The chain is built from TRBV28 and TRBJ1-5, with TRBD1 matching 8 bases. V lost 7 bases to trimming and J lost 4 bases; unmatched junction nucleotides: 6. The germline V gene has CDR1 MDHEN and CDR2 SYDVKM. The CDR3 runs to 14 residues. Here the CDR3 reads CASTDRQGNQPQHF. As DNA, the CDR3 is TGTGCCAGCACCGACCGACAGGGGAATCAGCCCCAGCATTTT.

The CDR3 sequence: CASSLGTGSNQPQHF. CDR3 nucleotides: TGTGCCAGCAGCTTGGGGACAGGGAGCAATCAGCCCCAGCATTTT. This rearrangement joins TRBV11-1 to TRBJ1-5, with 9 bases matching TRBD1. CDR1 and CDR2 (germline): SGHAT, FQDESV (reference sequence). After removal of 3 bases from V and 1 base from J, the junction contained 1 base not matched to a gene. The length of the CDR3 is 15 residues.

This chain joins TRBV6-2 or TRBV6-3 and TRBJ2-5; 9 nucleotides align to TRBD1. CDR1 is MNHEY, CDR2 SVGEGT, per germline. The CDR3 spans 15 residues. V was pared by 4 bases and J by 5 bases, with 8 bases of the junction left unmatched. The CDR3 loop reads CASSLNRGPRETQYF. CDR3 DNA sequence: TGTGCCAGCAGTTTAAACAGGGGGCCGAGGGAGACCCAGTACTTC.

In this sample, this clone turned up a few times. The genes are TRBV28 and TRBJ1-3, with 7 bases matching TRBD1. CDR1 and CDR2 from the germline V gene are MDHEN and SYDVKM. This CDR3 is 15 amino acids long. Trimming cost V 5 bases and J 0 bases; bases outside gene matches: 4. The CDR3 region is CASSPAGGSGNTIYF. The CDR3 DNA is TGTGCCAGCAGTCCCGCAGGGGGCTCTGGAAACACCATATATTTT.

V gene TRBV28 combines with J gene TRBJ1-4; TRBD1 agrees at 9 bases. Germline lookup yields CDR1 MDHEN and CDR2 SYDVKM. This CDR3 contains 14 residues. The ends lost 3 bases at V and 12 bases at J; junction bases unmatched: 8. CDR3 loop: CASSLGDRALQLFF. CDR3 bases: TGTGCCAGCAGTTTGGGGGACAGGGCCCTTCAACTGTTTTTT.

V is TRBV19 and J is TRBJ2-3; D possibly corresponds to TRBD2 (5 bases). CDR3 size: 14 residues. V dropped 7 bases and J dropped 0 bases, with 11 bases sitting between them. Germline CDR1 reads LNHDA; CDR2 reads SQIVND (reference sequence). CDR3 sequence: CASKWRPSTDTQYF. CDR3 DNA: TGTGCCAGTAAATGGAGGCCTAGCACAGATACGCAGTATTTT.

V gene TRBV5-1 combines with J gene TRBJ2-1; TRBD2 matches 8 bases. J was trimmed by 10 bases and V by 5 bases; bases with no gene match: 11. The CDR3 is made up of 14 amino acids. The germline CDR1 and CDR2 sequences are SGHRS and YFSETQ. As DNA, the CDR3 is TGCGCCAGCAGTCCGCTAGCGGGCCTTGGGGAGCAGTTCTTC. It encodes CASSPLAGLGEQFF.

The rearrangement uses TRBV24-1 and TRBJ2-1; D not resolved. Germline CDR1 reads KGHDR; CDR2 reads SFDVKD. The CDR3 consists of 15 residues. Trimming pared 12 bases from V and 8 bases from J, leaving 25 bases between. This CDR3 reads CAPPAAVLKEDEQFF. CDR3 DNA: TGTGCCCCGCCCGCGGCGGTACTAAAAGAGGATGAGCAGTTCTTC.

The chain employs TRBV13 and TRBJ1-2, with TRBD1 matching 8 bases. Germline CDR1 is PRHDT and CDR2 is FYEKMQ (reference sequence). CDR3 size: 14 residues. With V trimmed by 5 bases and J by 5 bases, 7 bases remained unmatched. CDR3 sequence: CASSRPGQEYGYTF. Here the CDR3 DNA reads TGTGCCAGCAGCAGGCCGGGACAGGAGTATGGCTACACCTTC.